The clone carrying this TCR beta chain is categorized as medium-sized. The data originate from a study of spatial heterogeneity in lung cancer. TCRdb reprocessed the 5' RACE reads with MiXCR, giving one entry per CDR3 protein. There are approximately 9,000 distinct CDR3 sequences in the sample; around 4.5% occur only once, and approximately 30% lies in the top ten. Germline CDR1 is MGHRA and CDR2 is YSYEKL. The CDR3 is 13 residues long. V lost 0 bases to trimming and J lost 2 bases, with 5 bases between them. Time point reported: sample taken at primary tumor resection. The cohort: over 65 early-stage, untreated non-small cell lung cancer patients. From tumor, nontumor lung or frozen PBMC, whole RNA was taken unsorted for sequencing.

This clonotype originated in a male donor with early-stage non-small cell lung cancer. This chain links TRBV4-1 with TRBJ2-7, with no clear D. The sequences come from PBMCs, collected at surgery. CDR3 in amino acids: CASSQDPTYEQYV. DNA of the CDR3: TGCGCCAGCAGCCAAGATCCCACCTACGAGCAGTACGTC.